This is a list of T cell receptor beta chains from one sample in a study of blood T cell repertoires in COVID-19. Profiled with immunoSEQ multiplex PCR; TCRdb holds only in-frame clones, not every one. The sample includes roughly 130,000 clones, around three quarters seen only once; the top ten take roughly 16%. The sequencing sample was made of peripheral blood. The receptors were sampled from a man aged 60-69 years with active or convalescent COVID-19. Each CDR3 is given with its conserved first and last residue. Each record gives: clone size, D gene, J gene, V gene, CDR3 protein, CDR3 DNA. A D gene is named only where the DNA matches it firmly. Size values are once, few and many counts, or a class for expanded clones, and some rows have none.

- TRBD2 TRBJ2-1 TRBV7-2 CASTGTSGNNEQFF TGTGCCAGCACCGGGACTAGCGGGAACAATGAGCAGTTCTTC
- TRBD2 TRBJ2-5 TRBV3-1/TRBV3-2 CASSPQAGGSETQYF TGTGCCAGCAGCCCCCAGGCGGGAGGATCTGAGACCCAGTACTTC
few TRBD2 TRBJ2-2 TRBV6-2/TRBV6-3 CASSLAGWGGELFF TGTGCCAGCAGCCTAGCGGGATGGGGCGGGGAGCTGTTTTTT
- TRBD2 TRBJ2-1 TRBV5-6 CASINLGSGRASYNEQFF TGTGCCAGCATCAATTTAGGAAGCGGGAGGGCCTCCTACAATGAGCAGTTCTTC
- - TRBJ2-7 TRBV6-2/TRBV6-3 CASSSAPRGGEQYF TGTGCCAGCAGTTCCGCCCCACGGGGAGGCGAGCAGTACTTC
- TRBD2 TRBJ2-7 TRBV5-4 CASSLVVTSEDYEQYF TGTGCCAGCAGCTTGGTTGTGACTAGCGAGGACTACGAGCAGTACTTC
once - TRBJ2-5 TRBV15 CATSRDRETQYF TGTGCCACCAGCAGAGATCGGGAGACCCAGTACTTC
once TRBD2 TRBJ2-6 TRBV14 CASSPISGGPSSGANVLTF TGTGCCAGCAGCCCAATTAGCGGGGGGCCAAGCTCTGGGGCCAACGTCCTGACTTTC
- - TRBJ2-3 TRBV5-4 CASSLDRASTDTQYF TGTGCCAGCAGCCTGGATCGAGCTAGCACAGATACGCAGTATTTT
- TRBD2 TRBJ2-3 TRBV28 CASSTSGGGSTDTQYF TGTGCCAGCAGTACCTCGGGAGGGGGGAGCACAGATACGCAGTATTTT
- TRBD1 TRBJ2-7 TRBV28 CASRTGDINSYEQYF TGTGCCAGCAGGACAGGGGACATAAACTCCTACGAGCAGTACTTC
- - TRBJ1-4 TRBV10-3 CAISEPGRGEKLFF TGTGCCATCAGTGAGCCAGGCCGGGGGGAAAAACTGTTTTTT
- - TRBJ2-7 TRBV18 CASSPGQNYEQYF TGTGCCAGCTCACCAGGACAGAACTACGAGCAGTACTTC
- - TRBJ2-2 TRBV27 CASSYLRGSSNTGELFF TGTGCCAGCAGTTACCTTCGGGGGAGCTCGAACACCGGGGAGCTGTTTTTT
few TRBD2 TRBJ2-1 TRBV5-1 CASSRTSGRISNEQFF TGCGCCAGCAGCAGAACTAGCGGGAGAATTAGCAATGAGCAGTTCTTC
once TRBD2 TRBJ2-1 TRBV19 CASSPRTRSAYNEQFF TGTGCCAGTAGTCCCCGGACTAGATCCGCCTACAATGAGCAGTTCTTC
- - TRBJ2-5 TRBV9 CASSVGQKETQYF TGTGCCAGCAGCGTAGGGCAGAAAGAGACCCAGTACTTC
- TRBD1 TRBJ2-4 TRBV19 CASSLVGQVAKNIQYF TGTGCCAGTAGTCTAGTTGGACAGGTTGCCAAAAACATTCAGTACTTC
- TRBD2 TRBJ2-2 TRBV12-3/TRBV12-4 CASSRLATGELFF TGTGCCAGCAGCCGACTAGCGACCGGGGAGCTGTTTTTT
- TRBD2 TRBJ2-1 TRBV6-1 CASSEGLAGGNEQFF TGTGCCAGCAGTGAAGGCCTAGCGGGGGGCAATGAGCAGTTCTTC
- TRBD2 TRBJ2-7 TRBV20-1 CSGRERYEQYF TGCAGTGGGCGGGAGAGGTACGAGCAGTACTTC
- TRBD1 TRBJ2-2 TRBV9 CASSETGQRFANTGELFF TGTGCCAGCAGCGAGACGGGACAGAGGTTCGCGAACACCGGGGAGCTGTTTTTT
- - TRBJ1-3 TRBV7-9 CASSLHLSSGNTIYF TGTGCCAGCAGCTTACATCTAAGCTCTGGAAACACCATATATTTT
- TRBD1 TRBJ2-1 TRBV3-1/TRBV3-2 CASSLQGVYNEQFF TGTGCCAGCAGCCTGCAGGGGGTTTACAATGAGCAGTTCTTC
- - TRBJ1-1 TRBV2 CASSSTVNTEAFF TGTGCCAGCAGTTCTACAGTAAACACTGAAGCTTTCTTT
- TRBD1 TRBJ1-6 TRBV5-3 CARSARDRGSPLHF TGTGCCAGAAGCGCCCGGGACAGGGGTTCACCCCTCCACTTT
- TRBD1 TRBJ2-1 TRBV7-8 CASSLLGQGYNEQFF TGTGCCAGCAGCCTACTAGGACAGGGGTACAATGAGCAGTTCTTC
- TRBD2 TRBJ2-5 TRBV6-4 CASSDLLAGGPGETQYF TGTGCCAGCAGTGACTTGCTAGCGGGAGGGCCTGGAGAGACCCAGTACTTC
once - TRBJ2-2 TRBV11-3 CASSLFGGNTGELFF TGTGCCAGCAGCTTATTCGGCGGAAACACCGGGGAGCTGTTTTTT
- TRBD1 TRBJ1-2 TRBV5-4 CASRGGSGTAPDYGYTF TGTGCCAGCCGGGGGGGATCCGGGACAGCCCCGGACTATGGCTACACCTTC
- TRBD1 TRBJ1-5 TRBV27 CASSSMTGATPQHF TGTGCCAGCAGTTCGATGACAGGGGCGACGCCCCAGCATTTT
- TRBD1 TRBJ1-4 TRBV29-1 CSVEVPGQGTNEKLFF TGCAGCGTTGAAGTTCCCGGACAGGGGACAAATGAAAAACTGTTTTTT
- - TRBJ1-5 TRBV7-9 CASSSDGSGSNQPQHF TGTGCCAGCAGCTCCGACGGATCGGGGAGCAATCAGCCCCAGCATTTT
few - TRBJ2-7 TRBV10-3 CAISASGSSSYEQYF TGTGCCATCAGCGCGTCGGGGTCCAGCTCCTACGAGCAGTACTTC
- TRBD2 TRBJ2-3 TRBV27 CASSPHLAGGTDTQYF TGTGCCAGCAGTCCCCACCTAGCGGGAGGAACAGATACGCAGTATTTT
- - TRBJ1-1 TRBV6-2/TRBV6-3 CASSSGGGVGTEAFF TGTGCCAGCAGTTCGGGAGGAGGAGTCGGCACTGAAGCTTTCTTT
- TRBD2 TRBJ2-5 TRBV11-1 CASSSYGGAGETQYF TGTGCCAGCAGCTCCTACGGGGGGGCTGGAGAGACCCAGTACTTC